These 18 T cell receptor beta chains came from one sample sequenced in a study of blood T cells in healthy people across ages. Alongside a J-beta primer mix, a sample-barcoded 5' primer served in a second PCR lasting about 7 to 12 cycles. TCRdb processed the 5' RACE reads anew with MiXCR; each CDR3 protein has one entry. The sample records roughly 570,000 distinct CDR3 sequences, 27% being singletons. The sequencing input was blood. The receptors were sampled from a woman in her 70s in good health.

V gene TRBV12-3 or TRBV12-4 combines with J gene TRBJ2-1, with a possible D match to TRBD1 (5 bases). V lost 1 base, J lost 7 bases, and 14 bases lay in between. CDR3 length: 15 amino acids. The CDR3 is CASSLGQGLTNEQFF. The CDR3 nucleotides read TGTGCCAGCAGTTTAGGGCAGGGCTTAACGAATGAGCAGTTCTTC.

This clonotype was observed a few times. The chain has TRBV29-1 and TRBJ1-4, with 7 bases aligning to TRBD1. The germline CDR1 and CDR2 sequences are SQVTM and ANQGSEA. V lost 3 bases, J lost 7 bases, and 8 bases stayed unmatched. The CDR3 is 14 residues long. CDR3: CSVELQGEGEKLFF. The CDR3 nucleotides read TGCAGCGTTGAGCTGCAGGGGGAGGGTGAAAAACTGTTTTTT.

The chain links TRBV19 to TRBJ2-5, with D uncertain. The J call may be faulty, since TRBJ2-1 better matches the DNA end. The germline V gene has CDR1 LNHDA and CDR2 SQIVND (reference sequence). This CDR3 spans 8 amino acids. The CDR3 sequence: CARGEQFF. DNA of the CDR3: TGTGCCAGGGGTGAGCAGTTCTTC.

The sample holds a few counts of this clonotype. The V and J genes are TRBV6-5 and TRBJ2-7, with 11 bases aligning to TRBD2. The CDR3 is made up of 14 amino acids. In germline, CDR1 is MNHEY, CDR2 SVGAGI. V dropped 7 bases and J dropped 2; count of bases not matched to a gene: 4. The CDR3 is CASNPSGGPYEQYF. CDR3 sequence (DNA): TGTGCCAGCAATCCTAGCGGGGGGCCCTACGAGCAGTACTTC.

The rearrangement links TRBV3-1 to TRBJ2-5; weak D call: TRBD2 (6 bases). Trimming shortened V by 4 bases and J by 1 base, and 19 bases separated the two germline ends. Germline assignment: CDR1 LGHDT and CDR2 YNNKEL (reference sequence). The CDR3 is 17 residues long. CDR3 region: CASSPGRGKDSQETQYF. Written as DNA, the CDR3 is TGTGCCAGCAGCCCGGGCCGGGGGAAGGATAGCCAAGAGACCCAGTACTTC.

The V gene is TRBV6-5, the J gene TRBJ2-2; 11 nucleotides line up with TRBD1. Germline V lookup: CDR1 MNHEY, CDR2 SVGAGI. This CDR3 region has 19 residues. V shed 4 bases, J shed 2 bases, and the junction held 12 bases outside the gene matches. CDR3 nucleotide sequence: TGTGCCAGCAGTTCCCAACCGGACAGGGGGCGCATCAACACCGGGGAGCTGTTTTTT. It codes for CASSSQPDRGRINTGELFF.

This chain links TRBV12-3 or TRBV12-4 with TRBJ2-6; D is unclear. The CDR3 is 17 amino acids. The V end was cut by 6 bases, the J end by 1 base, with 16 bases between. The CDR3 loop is CASSLDRFKSGANVLTF. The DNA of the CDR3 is TGTGCCAGCAGCTTGGACCGATTTAAATCTGGGGCCAACGTCCTGACTTTC.

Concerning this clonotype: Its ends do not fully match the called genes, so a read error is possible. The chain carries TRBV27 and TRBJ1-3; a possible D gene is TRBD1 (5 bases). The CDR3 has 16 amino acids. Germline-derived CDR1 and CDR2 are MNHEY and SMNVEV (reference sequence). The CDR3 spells CAGSLAWGSSGNTIYF. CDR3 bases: TGTGCCGGCAGTTTAGCCTGGGGGAGCTCTGGAAACACCATATATTTT.

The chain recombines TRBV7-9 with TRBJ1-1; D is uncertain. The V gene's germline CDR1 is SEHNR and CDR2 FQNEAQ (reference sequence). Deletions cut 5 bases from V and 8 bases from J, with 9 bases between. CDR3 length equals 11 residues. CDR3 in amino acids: CASSTALEAFF. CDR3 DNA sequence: TGTGCCAGCAGCACTGCCCTAGAAGCTTTCTTT.

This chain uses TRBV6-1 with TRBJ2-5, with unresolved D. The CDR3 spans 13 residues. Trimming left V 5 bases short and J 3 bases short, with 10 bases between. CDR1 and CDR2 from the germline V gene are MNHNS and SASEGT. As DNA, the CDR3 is TGTGCCAGCAGTATGGCTAGTAAAGAGACCCAGTACTTC. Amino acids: CASSMASKETQYF.

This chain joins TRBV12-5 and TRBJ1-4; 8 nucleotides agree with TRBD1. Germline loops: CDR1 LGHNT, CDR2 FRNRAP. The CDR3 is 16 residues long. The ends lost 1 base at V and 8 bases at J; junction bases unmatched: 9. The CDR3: CASGLEKGQGVEKLFF. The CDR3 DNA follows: TGTGCTAGTGGTTTGGAAAAAGGACAGGGAGTGGAAAAACTGTTTTTT.

CDR3 protein: CASTLTGGKTEAFF. The CDR3 DNA reads TGTGCCAGCACTCTGACAGGGGGCAAGACTGAAGCTTTCTTT. The chain links TRBV27 to TRBJ1-1; the match to TRBD1 covers 10 bases. V shed 7 bases and J 5 bases; nucleotides not matched to a gene: 7. Looked up from germline, CDR1 is MNHEY and CDR2 is SMNVEV (reference sequence). This CDR3 has 14 residues.

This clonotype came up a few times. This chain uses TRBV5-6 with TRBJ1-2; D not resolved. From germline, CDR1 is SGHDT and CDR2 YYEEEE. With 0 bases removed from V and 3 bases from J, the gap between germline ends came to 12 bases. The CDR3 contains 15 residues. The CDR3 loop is CASSLGRVGDYGYTF. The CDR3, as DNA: TGTGCCAGCAGCTTGGGGCGCGTCGGGGACTATGGCTACACCTTC. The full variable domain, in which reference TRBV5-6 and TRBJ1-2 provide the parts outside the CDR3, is DAGVTQSPTHLIKTRGQQVTLRCSPKSGHDTVSWYQQALGQGPQFIFQYYEEEERQRGNFPDRFSGHQFPNYSSELNVNALLLGDSALYLCASSLGRVGDYGYTFGSGTRLTVV.

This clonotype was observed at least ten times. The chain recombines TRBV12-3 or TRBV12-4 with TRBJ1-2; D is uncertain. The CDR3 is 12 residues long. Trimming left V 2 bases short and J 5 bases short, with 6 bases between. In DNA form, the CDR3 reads TGTGCCAGCAGTTTACTGGGATATGGCTACACCTTC. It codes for CASSLLGYGYTF.

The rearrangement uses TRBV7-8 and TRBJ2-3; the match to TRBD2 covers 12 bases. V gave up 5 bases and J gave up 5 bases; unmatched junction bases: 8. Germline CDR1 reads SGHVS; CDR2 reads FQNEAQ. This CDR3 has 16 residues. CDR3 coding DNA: TGTGCCAGCAGCGCCTGGACTAGCGGGGTGGGAGATACGCAGTATTTT. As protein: CASSAWTSGVGDTQYF.

CDR3 bases: TGCAGCGTCTCGTCTAGCGGGGACTACAATGAGCAGTTCTTC. Translation: CSVSSSGDYNEQFF. The chain links TRBV29-1 to TRBJ2-1; TRBD2 matches at 9 bases. Germline loops: CDR1 SQVTM, CDR2 ANQGSEA. This CDR3 comprises 14 residues. V lost 6 bases to trimming and J lost 3 bases; unmatched junction nucleotides: 6.

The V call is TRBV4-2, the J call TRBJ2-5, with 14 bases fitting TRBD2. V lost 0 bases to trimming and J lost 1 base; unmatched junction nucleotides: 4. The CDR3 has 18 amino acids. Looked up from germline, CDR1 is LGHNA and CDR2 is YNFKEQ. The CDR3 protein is CASSQDMGTSGSQETQYF. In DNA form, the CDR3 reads TGTGCCAGCAGCCAAGATATGGGGACTAGCGGGAGCCAAGAGACCCAGTACTTC.

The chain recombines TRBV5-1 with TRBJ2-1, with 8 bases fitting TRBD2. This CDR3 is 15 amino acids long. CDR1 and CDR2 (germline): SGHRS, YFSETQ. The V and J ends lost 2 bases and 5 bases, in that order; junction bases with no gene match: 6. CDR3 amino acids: CASSLILADHNEQFF. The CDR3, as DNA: TGCGCCAGCAGCTTAATACTAGCGGACCACAATGAGCAGTTCTTC.